This T cell receptor (beta chain) was obtained from a study of cytomegalovirus exposure and HLA in healthy donors. The wider study: Just over 80% of 398 genotyped donors fell in the Caucasian-associated ancestry cluster.

Concerning this clone itself: No antigen is known for it.

Researchers ran the PCR with 60 Vbeta and 13 Jbeta primers. This table comes from immunoSEQ multiplex PCR, and its TCRdb copy is limited to in-frame clones, with some not included. The sample has 100,000 to 150,000 clones; about 76% are singletons. Whole-study results and caveats: A reported reduction in N-insertions relative to the roughly 640-donor mean was seen in an Asian-associated ancestry cluster in a later analysis. Later on, an analysis tied 15,000 or so TCR beta sequences to HLA alleles at 0.05 false discovery rate.

The TCR was taken from a woman aged 55-70 years in good health and CMV-seropositive. Sequencing was done on a sample of PBMCs.

This chain's CDR3 is CASSPRDIQDRGRDEKLFF. Written as DNA, the CDR3 is TGTGCCAGCTCACCACGCGACATCCAGGACAGGGGGCGGGATGAAAAACTGTTTTTT. This chain uses TRBV18 with TRBJ1-4; 11 bases line up with TRBD1. CDR3 size: 19 residues. CDR1 is KGHSH, CDR2 LQKENI, per germline. J lost 6 bases, V lost 1 base, and 13 bases had no gene match.